The next 31 T cell receptor beta chains were all read from a single sample in a study of shared clonotypes between healthy human individuals. Cells designated naive CD8 were CD45RO-negative and were positively selected for CCR7, with terminally differentiated effector memory CD45RA+ cells excluded. Data came from immunoSEQ multiplex PCR; TCRdb stores just in-frame clones and leaves some out. Here the sample spans a few million clones, 80% to 95% being singletons. The material sequenced was naive CD8+ T cells from PBMCs. The source is a man between 18 and 29 years old in good health. Some clones in this sample may be carry-over from other donors' samples.

The chain employs TRBV4-1 and TRBJ2-3; tentatively, D is TRBD2 (8 bases). The germline V gene encodes CDR1 MGHRA and CDR2 YSYEKL. Trimming cost V 0 bases and J 5 bases, with 18 bases left between them. This CDR3 has 17 amino acids. The CDR3 DNA reads TGCGCCAGCAGCCAAGAAAACCGGGAGGGGGCTGGAGATACGCAGTATTTT. Translation: CASSQENREGAGDTQYF.

This chain uses TRBV6-1 with TRBJ2-1; TRBD2 might be the D (6 bases). The CDR3 is 13 residues long. Trimming removed 7 bases at V and 3 bases at J, with 10 bases between. The germline CDR1 and CDR2 sequences are MNHNS and SASEGT. The CDR3 sequence: CASKGGNYNEQFF. CDR3 DNA: TGTGCCAGCAAGGGCGGGAACTACAATGAGCAGTTCTTC.

The sample holds a few counts of this clone. The V gene is TRBV7-9, the J gene TRBJ2-1; D is unclear. Germline V CDR1 and CDR2: SEHNR, FQNEAQ (reference sequence). The CDR3 has 10 amino acids. Trimming pared 4 bases from V and 12 bases from J, leaving 7 bases between. The CDR3 sequence: CASSSGRQFF. CDR3 nucleotides: TGTGCCAGCAGCTCCGGTCGGCAGTTCTTC.

This chain links TRBV6-6 with TRBJ1-5, with 8 bases matching TRBD1. The CDR3 consists of 16 residues. Unmatched junction bases numbered 3, after V lost 0 bases and J lost 2 bases. Germline CDR1 reads MNHNY; CDR2 reads SVGAGI (reference sequence). The CDR3 loop is CASSYSGQAGNQPQHF. DNA for the CDR3: TGTGCCAGCAGTTACTCGGGACAGGCTGGCAATCAGCCCCAGCATTTT.

The chain links TRBV6-6 to TRBJ2-7; D gene uncertain. The CDR3 sequence is 12 residues long. The V gene's germline CDR1 is MNHNY and CDR2 SVGAGI (reference sequence). The V end was cut by 1 base, the J end by 5 bases, with 6 bases between. CDR3 protein: CASSYFRDEQYF. The CDR3 coding sequence is TGTGCCAGCAGTTACTTTAGAGACGAGCAGTACTTC.

The V and J genes are TRBV4-3 and TRBJ1-2, with D perhaps matching TRBD1 (5 bases). The CDR3 runs to 15 residues. Trimming took 2 bases from V and 10 from J, leaving 20 bases between them. Germline-derived CDR1 and CDR2 are LGHNA and YSLEER. The CDR3, as DNA: TGCGCCAGCAGCCAACGAACAGGACTCGTTTCGGACTACACCTTC. Its translation: CASSQRTGLVSDYTF.

This chain joins TRBV28 and TRBJ2-1; D uncertain. The V end lost 5 bases, the J end lost 5 bases, and 22 bases lay between the germline ends. Germline-derived CDR1 and CDR2 are MDHEN and SYDVKM. The CDR3 loop spans 17 amino acids. The CDR3 sequence: CASSLIWVGQLDNEQFF. Written as DNA, the CDR3 is TGTGCCAGCAGTCTGATATGGGTGGGTCAGTTGGACAATGAGCAGTTCTTC.

Turning to this clone: Other DNA variants within this sample encode the same CDR3. The chain employs TRBV11-2 and TRBJ2-7; D gene uncertain. Trimming stripped 2 bases from V and 3 bases from J, with 5 bases between. The germline CDR1 and CDR2 sequences are SGHAT and FQNNGV. This CDR3 contains 12 residues. The CDR3 DNA is TGTGCCAGCAGCTTATCAGGCTACGAGCAGTACTTC. Its protein is CASSLSGYEQYF.

This clone has just a few counts. This sequence joins TRBV19 and TRBJ1-5; perhaps TRBD1 as D (6 bases). There are 16 residues in the CDR3. CDR1 LNHDA and CDR2 SQIVND come from the germline V gene (reference sequence). Trimming took off 4 bases at V and 3 bases at J, with 16 bases between the two ends. CDR3 coding DNA: TGTGCCAGTAGTACGAAGGACGGGACACCCAATCAGCCCCAGCATTTT. Translated: CASSTKDGTPNQPQHF.

The rearrangement uses TRBV29-1 and TRBJ1-2; D call uncertain. V was pared by 3 bases and J by 5 bases, with 13 bases between. CDR1 SQVTM and CDR2 ANQGSEA come from the germline V gene. The CDR3 loop spans 13 amino acids. CDR3 sequence reads: CSVETGGWYGYTF. The CDR3 DNA is TGCAGCGTTGAGACGGGCGGGTGGTATGGCTACACCTTC.

This rearrangement joins TRBV27 to TRBJ2-2, with a weak D call TRBD2 (6 bases). V lost 6 bases and J lost 3, with 8 bases in between. The length of the CDR3 is 13 residues. Germline V gene lookup returns CDR1 MNHEY and CDR2 SMNVEV (reference sequence). CDR3 region: CASSWRDTGELFF. The CDR3 DNA is TGTGCCAGCAGCTGGAGGGACACCGGGGAGCTGTTTTTT.

V usage is TRBV10-3 and J usage is TRBJ1-1; D not resolved. In germline, CDR1 is ENHRY, CDR2 SYGVKD. This CDR3 contains 16 residues. V dropped 0 bases and J dropped 1 base, with 12 bases sitting between them. The CDR3 loop reads CAISESVQIPNTEAFF. The CDR3 DNA reads TGTGCCATCAGTGAGTCTGTCCAGATACCGAACACTGAAGCTTTCTTT.

A single count supports this clone. The rearrangement links TRBV6-7 to TRBJ1-1; D may be TRBD1 (5 bases). TRBV6-7 is labeled an ORF, and its function is uncertain. CDR3 length: 15 residues. V gave up 2 bases and J gave up 0 bases, with 10 bases separating them. In DNA, the CDR3 is TGTGCCAGCAGTTACCGCGGGGGGTTGAACACTGAAGCTTTCTTT. Protein sequence: CASSYRGGLNTEAFF.

This chain joins TRBV5-1 and TRBJ2-7, with TRBD1 matching 7 bases. The V and J ends lost 1 base and 5 bases, in that order; junction bases with no gene match: 6. CDR3 length: 14 amino acids. CDR1 and CDR2 from the germline V gene are SGHRS and YFSETQ. CDR3 in amino acids: CASSLPTGSHEQYF. The CDR3 region has the DNA TGCGCCAGCAGCTTGCCGACAGGGTCCCACGAGCAGTACTTC.

The gene calls are TRBV7-8 and TRBJ2-2, with 10 bases fitting TRBD2. The CDR3 length is 16 residues. V trimming: 2 bases; J trimming: 4 bases; junction bases outside the gene matches: 4. CDR1 SGHVS and CDR2 FQNEAQ come from the germline V gene. The CDR3 DNA is TGTGCCAGCAGCTTACTTCTAGCGGGAGTCACCGGGGAGCTGTTTTTT. It specifies CASSLLLAGVTGELFF. Complete variable domain (other parts from reference TRBV7-8 and TRBJ2-2): GAGVSQSPRYKVAKRGQDVALRCDPISGHVSLFWYQQALGQGPEFLTYFQNEAQLDKSGLPSDRFFAERPEGSVSTLKIQRTQQEDSAVYLCASSLLLAGVTGELFFGEGSRLTVL.

V is TRBV4-1 and J is TRBJ2-7; possibly TRBD1 for D (6 bases). Germline CDR1 and CDR2: MGHRA and YSYEKL. There are 15 residues in the CDR3. V shed 3 bases and J shed 2 bases, with 14 bases lying between them. The CDR3 region is CASSQLTGLAYEQYF. CDR3 nucleotides: TGCGCCAGCAGCCAGTTAACAGGGTTGGCCTACGAGCAGTACTTC.

The V gene is TRBV27, the J gene TRBJ2-4; perhaps D is TRBD1 or TRBD2 (5 bases each). This CDR3 spans 15 amino acids. The V end lost 5 bases, the J end lost 1 base, and 12 bases lay between the germline ends. Germline V CDR1 and CDR2: MNHEY, SMNVEV (reference sequence). CDR3 residues: CASSPTGPAKNIQYF. CDR3 in DNA: TGTGCCAGCAGTCCCACGGGGCCGGCCAAAAACATTCAGTACTTC.

The rearrangement joins TRBV6-1 to TRBJ2-7; D is uncertain. From germline, CDR1 is MNHNS and CDR2 SASEGT. This CDR3 spans 15 amino acids. V lost 2 bases, J lost 1 base, and 12 bases lay in between. The CDR3 sequence: CASSETALPSYEQYF. The CDR3 DNA reads TGTGCCAGCAGTGAAACCGCCCTACCGTCCTACGAGCAGTACTTC.

This chain links TRBV18 with TRBJ1-2; D possibly corresponds to TRBD1 (5 bases). This CDR3 has 15 amino acids. The germline gives CDR1 KGHSH, CDR2 LQKENI. Between the trimmed V and J ends, which lost 3 bases and 8 bases, there was a span of 19 bases. CDR3 DNA: TGTGCCAGCTCACCTCCGGGACCAGACGGGTCGGGCTACACCTTC. Its protein is CASSPPGPDGSGYTF.

This clone showed up just once. This chain joins TRBV25-1 and TRBJ2-1; TRBD1 agrees at 10 bases. This CDR3 region has 16 residues. The germline CDR1 and CDR2 sequences are MGHDK and SYGVNS. V was pared by 3 bases and J by 0 bases, with 2 bases of the junction left unmatched. DNA of the CDR3: TGTGCCAGCAGTGATTGGGACAGGGGCTCCTACAATGAGCAGTTCTTC. It translates to CASSDWDRGSYNEQFF.

J is TRBJ2-7 and V is TRBV19; 9 nucleotides align to TRBD2. The V segment lost 5 bases and the J segment 4 bases; nucleotides outside the gene matches: 9. The CDR3 has 15 residues. The V gene's germline CDR1 is LNHDA and CDR2 SQIVND (reference sequence). CDR3 residues: CASSPLAGSMYEQYF. The CDR3 nucleotides read TGTGCCAGTAGTCCCCTAGCGGGAAGCATGTACGAGCAGTACTTC.

This sequence joins TRBV27 and TRBJ2-1; 10 nucleotides match TRBD2. Germline V gene data show CDR1 as MNHEY and CDR2 as SMNVEV (reference sequence). The CDR3 is 16 residues long. V lost 5 bases to trimming and J lost 5 bases; unmatched junction nucleotides: 9. The CDR3 loop reads CASSRESGRVNNEQFF. The CDR3 coding sequence is TGTGCCAGCAGTCGAGAGAGCGGGAGGGTTAACAATGAGCAGTTCTTC.

This clone was observed a single time. The chain carries TRBV5-6 and TRBJ2-7; TRBD2 might be the D (5 bases). Trimming pared 0 bases from V and 5 bases from J, leaving 12 bases between. This CDR3 region has 14 residues. Germline V lookup: CDR1 SGHDT, CDR2 YYEEEE. The CDR3 sequence is CASSLEAAAHEQYF. CDR3 coding DNA: TGTGCCAGCAGCTTGGAGGCAGCGGCCCACGAGCAGTACTTC.

The V and J genes are TRBV5-1 and TRBJ2-1, with D perhaps matching TRBD1 or TRBD2 (6 bases each). Germline-derived CDR1 and CDR2 are SGHRS and YFSETQ. The CDR3 length is 15 residues. The ends were cut back, 4 bases at V and 8 bases at J, with 19 bases in the middle. The CDR3 nucleotides read TGCGCCAGCAGCCGGTACGGGGGCAGCGGAGATGAGCAGTTCTTC. Protein product: CASSRYGGSGDEQFF.

This chain joins TRBV25-1 and TRBJ2-3, with 13 bases aligning to TRBD2. Germline assignment: CDR1 MGHDK and CDR2 SYGVNS. The trim removed 4 bases at V and 7 bases at J, leaving 5 bases unmatched. CDR3 length equals 15 residues. CDR3 protein: CASSGTSGRENTQYF. CDR3 sequence (DNA): TGTGCCAGCAGTGGGACTAGCGGGAGAGAGAATACGCAGTATTTT.

The genes are TRBV11-2 and TRBJ2-5; TRBD2 matches at 12 bases. The end of the DNA fits TRBJ2-7 better, so the J call may be wrong. The CDR3 length is 15 residues. Germline values: CDR1 SGHAT, CDR2 FQNNGV. The CDR3 DNA follows: TGTGCCAGCAGGACTAGCGGGAGAAGTTCCTACGAGCAGTACTTC. Translated, it gives CASRTSGRSSYEQYF.

The chain has TRBV5-6 and TRBJ1-3; D unresolved. Germline CDR1 SGHDT, CDR2 YYEEEE. CDR3 length equals 15 residues. Trimming pared 0 bases from V and 0 bases from J, leaving 7 bases between. CDR3 in DNA: TGTGCCAGCAGCTTGGGGTTTTCCTCTGGAAACACCATATATTTT. It translates to CASSLGFSSGNTIYF.

This chain uses TRBV19 with TRBJ1-5; tentative D call: TRBD1 (6 bases). V dropped 1 base and J dropped 2 bases, with 9 bases sitting between them. The germline gives CDR1 LNHDA, CDR2 SQIVND (reference sequence). CDR3 size: 15 residues. This chain's CDR3 is CASSIVWTGNQPQHF. DNA of the CDR3: TGTGCCAGTAGTATAGTTTGGACAGGCAATCAGCCCCAGCATTTT.

The V call is TRBV5-1, the J call TRBJ2-7; 9 nucleotides align to TRBD1. Germline lookup yields CDR1 SGHRS and CDR2 YFSETQ. J gave up 5 bases and V 3 bases, and 9 bases lay outside the gene matches. The CDR3 runs to 15 residues. The CDR3 DNA sequence: TGCGCCAGCAGCTCCTACCGGGACAGGGAAGACGAGCAGTACTTC. It translates to CASSSYRDREDEQYF.

The rearrangement links TRBV4-2 to TRBJ1-3; D is unclear. V was pared by 0 bases and J by 0 bases, with 12 bases between. The CDR3 totals 17 residues. CDR1 and CDR2 from the germline V gene are LGHNA and YNFKEQ. CDR3 residues: CASSQEPAEHSGNTIYF. CDR3 nucleotide sequence: TGTGCCAGCAGCCAAGAACCGGCAGAGCACTCTGGAAACACCATATATTTT.

The chain combines TRBV27 with TRBJ2-1; no reliable D call. The CDR3 has 13 residues. In germline, CDR1 is MNHEY, CDR2 SMNVEV (reference sequence). The V end was cut by 4 bases, the J end by 5 bases, with 9 bases between. This CDR3 is CASSYTANNEQFF. In DNA, the CDR3 is TGTGCCAGCAGTTACACAGCAAACAATGAGCAGTTCTTC.